This TCR beta chain was captured in a study of T cells after somatic rescue of genetic block. This table comes from immunoSEQ multiplex PCR, and its TCRdb copy is limited to in-frame clones, with some not included. The sample holds roughly 55,000 clones; 90% to 97% are singletons and the top ten take approximately 0.077%. Germline CDR1 MRHNA, CDR2 SNTAGT. V lost 6 bases and J lost 2, with 11 bases in between. The CDR3 runs to 14 residues. Only one count was recorded for this clone. Sequencing was done on a sample of peripheral blood mononuclear cells (PBMCs). This chain links TRBV6-4 with TRBJ2-1; a possible D gene is TRBD2 (5 bases). This receptor was obtained from a child younger than two. CDR3 sequence: CASSEGSPYNEQFF. CDR3 coding DNA: TGTGCCAGCAGCGAGGGTAGTCCCTACAATGAGCAGTTCTTC.